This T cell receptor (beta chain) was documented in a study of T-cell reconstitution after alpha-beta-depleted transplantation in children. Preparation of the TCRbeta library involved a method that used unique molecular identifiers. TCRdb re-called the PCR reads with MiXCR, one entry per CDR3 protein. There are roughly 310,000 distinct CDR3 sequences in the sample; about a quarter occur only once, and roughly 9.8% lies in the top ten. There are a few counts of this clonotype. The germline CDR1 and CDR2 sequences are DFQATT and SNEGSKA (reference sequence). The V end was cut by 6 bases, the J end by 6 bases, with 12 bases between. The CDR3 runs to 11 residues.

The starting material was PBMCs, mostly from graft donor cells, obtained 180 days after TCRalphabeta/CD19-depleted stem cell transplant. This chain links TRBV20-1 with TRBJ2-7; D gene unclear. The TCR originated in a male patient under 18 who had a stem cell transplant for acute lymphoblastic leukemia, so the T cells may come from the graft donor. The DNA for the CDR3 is TGCAGTGCACGGTCGGACGGCGAGCAGTACTTC. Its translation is CSARSDGEQYF.